This TCR beta chain was identified during a study of shared clonotypes between healthy human individuals. In this sample, this clone turned up once. Its antigen remains unidentified. Study-wide results and limits: Donor scarcity curtailed the genetic and exposure-history diversity represented herein. Around 5.4% of naive CD4 clonotypes were common to a few donors. Sequencing depth was expected to affect clonotype sharing among donors.

Clones were sequenced by immunoSEQ multiplex PCR, and TCRdb holds only the in-frame ones, with some missing. The profile covers fewer than 3 million clones, with about 90% appearing a single time and approximately 0.41% taken by the ten largest. What was sequenced was naive CD4+ T cells from PBMCs. Subset in this sample: CD45RA+ positively selected. The clonotype originates from a man between 18 and 29 years old in good health. Some clones in this sample may be carry-over from other donors' samples.

In DNA, the CDR3 is TGCGCCAGCAGCCCTCGACTAGGTGGCCTGGACGAGCAGTACTTC. This sequence encodes CASSPRLGGLDEQYF. J is TRBJ2-7 and V is TRBV5-1; a possible D gene is TRBD2 (6 bases). Germline lookup yields CDR1 SGHRS and CDR2 YFSETQ. CDR3 length equals 15 residues. V was pared by 4 bases and J by 5 bases, with 19 bases between.